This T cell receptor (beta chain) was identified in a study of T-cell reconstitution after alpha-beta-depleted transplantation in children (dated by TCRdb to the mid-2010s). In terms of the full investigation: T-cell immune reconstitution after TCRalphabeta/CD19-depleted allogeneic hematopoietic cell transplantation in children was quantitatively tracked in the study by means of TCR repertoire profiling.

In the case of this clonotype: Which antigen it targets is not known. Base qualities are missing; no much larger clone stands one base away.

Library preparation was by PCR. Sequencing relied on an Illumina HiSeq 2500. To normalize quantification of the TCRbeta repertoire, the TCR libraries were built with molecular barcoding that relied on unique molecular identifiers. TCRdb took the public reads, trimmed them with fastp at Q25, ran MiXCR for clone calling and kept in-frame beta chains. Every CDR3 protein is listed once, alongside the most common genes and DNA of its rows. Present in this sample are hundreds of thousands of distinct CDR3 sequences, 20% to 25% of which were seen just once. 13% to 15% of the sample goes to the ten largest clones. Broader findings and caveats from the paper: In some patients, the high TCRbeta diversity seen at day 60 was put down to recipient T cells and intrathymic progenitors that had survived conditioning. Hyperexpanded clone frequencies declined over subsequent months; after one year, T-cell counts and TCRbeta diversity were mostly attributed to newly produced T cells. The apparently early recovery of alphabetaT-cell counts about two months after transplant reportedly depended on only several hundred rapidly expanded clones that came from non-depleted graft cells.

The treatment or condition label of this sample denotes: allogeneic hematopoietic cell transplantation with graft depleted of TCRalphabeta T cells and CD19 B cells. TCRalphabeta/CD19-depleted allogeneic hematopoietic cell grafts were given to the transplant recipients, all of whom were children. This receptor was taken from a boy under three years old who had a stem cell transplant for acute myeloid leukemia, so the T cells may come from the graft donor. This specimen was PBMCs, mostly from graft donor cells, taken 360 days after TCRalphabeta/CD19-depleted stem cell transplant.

In nucleotide form, the sequence is TGTGCCAGCAGCTTGTCGGGCTGGACCCAGTACTTC. Its protein is CASSLSGWTQYF. The V gene is TRBV7-7 and the J gene is TRBJ2-5; no D segment can be confidently identified. The CDR3, cysteine through phenylalanine, is 12 amino acids long. Only the CDR3 region is kept as DNA, spanning 36 bases read in frame from base 1. Taken from the germline V gene (reference sequence), the CDR1 and CDR2 loops are SSHAT and FNYEAQ. The trim is 3 bases for V and 7 bases for J, with a gap of 9 bases between the germline ends.